The 15 T cell receptor beta chains given below trace back to one sample, sequenced in a study of blood T cells in healthy people across ages. Primed by a sample-barcoded 5' primer and a J-beta primer mix, a second PCR proceeded for about 6 to 12 cycles. TCRdb re-analysed the 5' RACE reads in MiXCR, keeping a single row per CDR3 protein. The table lists 1,800,000 or so distinct CDR3 sequences, 30% to 40% of them singletons. The sample was blood. The origin of the receptors is a human donor in good health.

The rearrangement joins TRBV4-3 to TRBJ1-6, with D tentatively TRBD1 (6 bases). V was cut by 4 bases and J by 6 bases, with 16 bases left in between. Germline V CDR1 and CDR2: LGHNA, YSLEER. This CDR3 is built from 16 residues. The CDR3 DNA follows: TGCGCCAGCAGCCTCGGAACAGGGCAGAGTAATTCACCCCTCCACTTT. It is translated as CASSLGTGQSNSPLHF.

This chain connects TRBV7-9 to TRBJ1-2, with 9 bases matching TRBD1. Germline V gene lookup returns CDR1 SEHNR and CDR2 FQNEAQ (reference sequence). Trimming took 5 bases from V and 3 from J; bases not matched to a gene: 13. The CDR3 has 17 residues. CDR3 nucleotide sequence: TGTGCCAGCAGCCACCCGGGACAGGGTAATAGCGACTATGGCTACACCTTC. Translating it yields CASSHPGQGNSDYGYTF.

The V and J genes are TRBV20-1 and TRBJ2-3; 14 bases line up with TRBD2. The V and J ends lost 0 bases and 5 bases, in that order; junction bases with no gene match: 7. The V gene's germline CDR1 is DFQATT and CDR2 SNEGSKA (reference sequence). This CDR3 is built from 17 residues. CDR3 region: CSARDTGLAGEGDTQYF. The CDR3 DNA is TGCAGTGCTAGAGACACGGGACTAGCGGGGGAAGGAGATACGCAGTATTTT.

V is TRBV5-1 and J is TRBJ1-1; D gene unclear. The CDR3 is 16 residues long. V was cut by 4 bases and J by 0 bases, with 16 bases left in between. CDR1 SGHRS and CDR2 YFSETQ come from the germline V gene. CDR3 protein: CASSPFYRRMNTEAFF. CDR3 bases: TGCGCCAGCAGCCCCTTCTATCGGCGGATGAACACTGAAGCTTTCTTT.

This clonotype came up a few times. The rearrangement joins TRBV9 to TRBJ2-3; D is ambiguous. Germline V gives CDR1 SGDLS, CDR2 YYNGEE. This CDR3 contains 13 residues. V lost 3 bases, J lost 8 bases, and 13 bases lay in between. The CDR3 is CASSAGQKGTQYF. The CDR3 coding sequence is TGTGCCAGCAGCGCCGGGCAGAAGGGTACGCAGTATTTT.

The chain has TRBV6-2 or TRBV6-3 and TRBJ2-1, with D perhaps TRBD2 (6 bases). CDR1 is MNHEY, CDR2 SVGEGT, per germline. The CDR3 totals 13 residues. V was trimmed by 10 bases and J by 3 bases, leaving 13 bases between them. The CDR3 nucleotides read TGTGCCACCAGACTAGTGGACTACAATGAGCAGTTCTTC. Translated, it gives CATRLVDYNEQFF.

There are a few counts of this clonotype. This chain joins TRBV18 and TRBJ2-5; 8 nucleotides align to TRBD2. Germline CDR1 is KGHSH and CDR2 is LQKENI. V dropped 3 bases and J dropped 1; count of bases not matched to a gene: 7. The CDR3 is 16 amino acids. The CDR3 region is CASSPSIAGLQETQYF. Here the CDR3 DNA reads TGTGCCAGCTCACCCTCAATAGCGGGGCTCCAAGAGACCCAGTACTTC.

This clonotype was seen a handful of times. The junction departs from the called germline gene at one end, perhaps through a read error. The rearrangement uses TRBV20-1 and TRBJ2-3; D ambiguous. This CDR3 region has 14 residues. Germline V gene data show CDR1 as DFQATT and CDR2 as SNEGSKA (reference sequence). This CDR3 reads CSASGMGVTDAQYF. CDR3 DNA sequence: TGCAGTGCTAGTGGGATGGGTGTCACAGATGCGCAGTATTTT.

The gene calls are TRBV20-1 and TRBJ2-2, with TRBD1 identical over 8 bases. Per germline, CDR1 DFQATT and CDR2 SNEGSKA (reference sequence). The CDR3 is 14 residues long. Trimming at V came to 3 bases and at J to 7 bases, leaving 7 bases not matched to a gene. As DNA, the CDR3 is TGCAGTGCTAGTCCAGGGGGCGAAGGCGGGGAGCTGTTTTTT. As protein: CSASPGGEGGELFF.

This chain connects TRBV20-1 to TRBJ2-1, with D possibly being TRBD2 (5 bases). The CDR3 sequence is 13 residues long. Germline V gene data show CDR1 as DFQATT and CDR2 as SNEGSKA (reference sequence). Trimming removed 4 bases from V and 5 bases from J, with 12 bases in between. CDR3 protein: CSATVREHNEQFF. CDR3 DNA: TGCAGTGCTACGGTCCGGGAACACAATGAGCAGTTCTTC.

In this sample, this clonotype turned up a few times. The chain links TRBV7-2 to TRBJ2-1; D gene unclear. Per germline, CDR1 SGHTA and CDR2 FQGNSA. The CDR3 loop spans 15 amino acids. V shed 0 bases and J shed 4 bases, with 10 bases lying between them. In nucleotides, the CDR3 is TGTGCCAGCAGCTTAGCCCCGTTAGAGTACAATGAGCAGTTCTTC. This translates into CASSLAPLEYNEQFF.

V and J are TRBV29-1 and TRBJ2-3, with D maybe TRBD2 (5 bases). CDR1 is SQVTM, CDR2 ANQGSEA, per germline. The CDR3 sequence is 14 residues long. The V and J ends lost 2 bases and 3 bases respectively, with 12 bases between them. CDR3 protein: CSVESGGRTDTQYF. CDR3 bases: TGCAGCGTTGAATCTGGAGGCAGAACAGATACGCAGTATTTT.

The chain is built from TRBV7-9 and TRBJ1-2; TRBD1 agrees at 9 bases. This CDR3 is 15 amino acids long. V lost 6 bases to trimming and J lost 6 bases; unmatched junction nucleotides: 11. The V gene's germline CDR1 is SEHNR and CDR2 FQNEAQ (reference sequence). The chain's CDR3 is CASSRDRGRRNGYTF. The CDR3 DNA follows: TGTGCCAGCAGTCGAGACAGGGGGAGGAGGAATGGCTACACCTTC.

The gene calls are TRBV7-2 and TRBJ2-3; no reliable D call. The CDR3 is made up of 14 amino acids. V was cut by 2 bases and J by 0 bases, with 6 bases left in between. Germline assignment: CDR1 SGHTA and CDR2 FQGNSA. The CDR3 DNA is TGTGCCAGCAGCTTATGGGCTAGCACAGATACGCAGTATTTT. Its protein product is CASSLWASTDTQYF.

V usage is TRBV5-1 and J usage is TRBJ2-5; 8 positions agree with TRBD1. The ends lost 7 bases at V and 4 bases at J; junction bases unmatched: 9. CDR3 size: 14 residues. Looked up from germline, CDR1 is SGHRS and CDR2 is YFSETQ. CDR3 in amino acids: CASQSGGTGETQYF. DNA of the CDR3: TGCGCCAGCCAATCAGGGGGCACGGGAGAGACCCAGTACTTC.